The 27 T cell receptor beta chains reported below all come from one sample, sequenced in a study of Graves' ophthalmopathy and Graves' hyperthyroidism. RNA transcripts were the template, and TCR beta CDR3 regions were amplified from them. The library came from an HTBI-primed first-round RT-PCR and a second-round multiplex PCR. MiXCR, run by TCRdb on the multiplex PCR reads, gives a single entry per CDR3 protein. The table shows 680,000 or so distinct CDR3 sequences, with over 20% occurring only once. The sequencing input was peripheral blood. These receptor sequences come from a woman under 30 with stable Graves' hyperthyroidism. Some clones in this sample may be carry-over from other donors' samples.

This clonotype has more than one count but fewer than ten. The chain uses TRBV4-2 and TRBJ2-2; the match to TRBD2 covers 8 bases. This CDR3 is built from 19 residues. J lost 3 bases, V lost 6 bases, and 18 bases had no gene match. Germline V CDR1 and CDR2: LGHNA, YNFKEQ. CDR3 bases: TGTGCCAGCAGACGGTTGGTAGCGGGGAGCCTCGCCTACACCGGGGAGCTGTTTTTT. This gives the protein CASRRLVAGSLAYTGELFF.

This clonotype was seen once. A much more abundant neighbour one base away suggests this may be a read error. The chain combines TRBV7-2 with TRBJ1-6, with 7 bases matching TRBD1. The germline gives CDR1 SGHTA, CDR2 FQGNSA. The CDR3 has 16 residues. DNA for the CDR3: TGTGCCAGCAGCTCCCCGGGGACAGTGAATAATCCACCCCTCCACTTT. Translation gives CASSSPGTVNNPPLHF.

In this sample, this clonotype turned up many times. This chain uses TRBV12-3 or TRBV12-4 with TRBJ1-6; the D gene is possibly TRBD1 (5 bases). V lost 5 bases and J lost 4, with 9 bases in between. This CDR3 comprises 14 residues. The CDR3 bases are TGTGCCAGCAGTCCCCAGGGATATAATTCACCCCTCCACTTT. This gives the protein CASSPQGYNSPLHF.

In this sample, this clonotype turned up a few times. At one end the junction does not follow the germline gene, possibly because of a read error. The rearrangement uses TRBV5-1 and TRBJ2-5, with D possibly matching TRBD1 (6 bases). CDR1 and CDR2 (germline): SGHRS, YFSETQ. The CDR3 consists of 13 residues. CDR3 amino acids: CASSLAGVETEYF. DNA for the CDR3: TGCGCCAGCAGCTTGGCAGGGGTGGAGACCGAGTACTTC.

V gene TRBV12-3 or TRBV12-4 combines with J gene TRBJ1-3, with D perhaps TRBD1 (6 bases). CDR3 size: 17 residues. Trimming left V 6 bases short and J 0 bases short, with 18 bases between. The CDR3, as DNA: TGTGCCAGCAGACCTTATCTACAGGGCCACTCTGGAAACACCATATATTTT. Translating gives CASRPYLQGHSGNTIYF.

V usage is TRBV20-1 and J usage is TRBJ2-5; no definite D call. V lost 6 bases and J lost 0, with 5 bases in between. CDR3 length: 11 residues. Germline loops: CDR1 DFQATT, CDR2 SNEGSKA (reference sequence). CDR3 in amino acids: CSAEYQETQYF. The CDR3 DNA sequence: TGCAGTGCGGAGTACCAAGAGACCCAGTACTTC.

For this clonotype: A much larger clone differs by one base, so this may be a read error. The rearrangement links TRBV20-1 to TRBJ2-7, with TRBD1 identical over 12 bases. The trim removed 3 bases at V and 6 bases at J, leaving 6 bases unmatched. CDR3 length: 14 amino acids. The V gene's germline CDR1 is DFQATT and CDR2 SNEGSKA (reference sequence). The CDR3: CSARAGTGGLEQYV. As DNA, the CDR3 is TGCAGTGCTAGGGCCGGGACAGGGGGCCTCGAGCAGTACGTC.

This clonotype was seen many times. The rearrangement joins TRBV25-1 to TRBJ2-7; perhaps TRBD1 as D (5 bases). This CDR3 is 16 amino acids long. Germline V gene sequence: CDR1 MGHDK, CDR2 SYGVNS. With 4 bases removed from V and 6 bases from J, the gap between germline ends came to 22 bases. The CDR3 loop reads CASSGGLGQYLPEQYF. The CDR3 region has the DNA TGTGCCAGCAGTGGGGGTCTGGGGCAGTATCTTCCCGAGCAGTACTTC.

This clonotype was counted many times. The rearrangement uses TRBV12-3 or TRBV12-4 and TRBJ2-2; no clear D gene. The V and J ends lost 7 bases and 6 bases respectively, with 12 bases between them. CDR3 size: 13 residues. The CDR3 nucleotides are TGTGCCAGCATCTCGAGGCGTTCCGGGGAGCTGTTTTTT. It encodes CASISRRSGELFF.

This clonotype was found many times. CDR3 region: CAWSVSGRYEQYF. The DNA of the CDR3 is TGTGCCTGGAGTGTATCAGGGAGGTACGAGCAGTACTTC. The chain couples TRBV30 to TRBJ2-7; D may be TRBD2 (6 bases). This CDR3 comprises 13 residues. V lost 0 bases and J 4 bases, leaving 10 bases between the germline ends. Germline CDR1 reads GTSNPN; CDR2 reads SVGIG (reference sequence).

In its sample, this clonotype was seen many times. V usage is TRBV30 and J usage is TRBJ1-2; D is perhaps TRBD1 (6 bases). Trimming took 8 bases from V and 0 from J, leaving 10 bases between them. Germline V gives CDR1 GTSNPN, CDR2 SVGIG (reference sequence). CDR3 length equals 12 residues. CDR3 sequence: CAGGGSNYGYTF. The CDR3 nucleotides read TGTGCCGGAGGGGGGTCTAACTATGGCTACACCTTC.

The table lists this clonotype with many counts. CDR3 amino acids: CASSLTGPRSSYEQYF. CDR3 nucleotide sequence: TGTGCCAGCAGCTTAACCGGGCCTCGGAGCTCCTACGAGCAGTACTTC. This chain links TRBV11-2 with TRBJ2-7, with unresolved D. Germline CDR1 reads SGHAT; CDR2 reads FQNNGV. Trimming shortened V by 2 bases and J by 0 bases, and 14 bases separated the two germline ends. The CDR3 loop spans 16 amino acids.

The sample holds many counts of this clonotype. The CDR3 coding sequence is TGCAGTGTAAGTTTCACAGGGGGATATACGAGCAATCAGCCCCAGCATTTT. Protein sequence: CSVSFTGGYTSNQPQHF. The chain combines TRBV20-1 with TRBJ1-5; 8 bases match TRBD1. Losses at the gene ends were 7 bases for V and 1 base for J; bases not matched to a gene: 15. Germline V gene data show CDR1 as DFQATT and CDR2 as SNEGSKA (reference sequence). The CDR3 length is 17 residues.

The chain has TRBV20-1 and TRBJ2-7; 7 bases map to TRBD2. The J call is in doubt because the DNA end fits TRBJ2-5 better. This CDR3 spans 14 amino acids. The V gene's germline CDR1 is DFQATT and CDR2 SNEGSKA (reference sequence). CDR3 DNA: TGCAGTGCACAATCGGGGGGAAGGGTCGAGACCCAGTACTTC. It translates to CSAQSGGRVETQYF.

For this clonotype: Sequence at one end of the junction differs from germline and may be a read error. This chain connects TRBV19 to TRBJ2-7; tentative D call: TRBD2 (5 bases). Germline V CDR1 and CDR2: LNHDA, SQIVND (reference sequence). CDR3 length: 18 amino acids. DNA of the CDR3: TGCGCCAGTAGTCCTACCGGGAAAACAGCCTCTCCCTCGCCTGAGCAGTGCTTC. Its translation is CASSPTGKTASPSPEQCF.

There are many counts of this clonotype. The chain links TRBV12-3 or TRBV12-4 to TRBJ1-1; no clear D gene. The germline V and J ends were trimmed by 6 bases and 4 bases, with 18 bases remaining between them. This CDR3 has 15 residues. CDR3 in amino acids: CASRYRGMRSTEAFF. CDR3 DNA: TGTGCCAGCAGGTATCGAGGGATGAGGAGCACTGAAGCTTTCTTT.

This sequence joins TRBV12-3 or TRBV12-4 and TRBJ1-2, with unresolved D. V lost 2 bases and J 8 bases, leaving 12 bases between the germline ends. The CDR3 runs to 13 residues. CDR3 amino acids: CASSLRAAEGYTF. The CDR3 DNA follows: TGTGCCAGCAGTTTAAGGGCAGCGGAAGGCTACACCTTC.

This clonotype occurred many times. This chain links TRBV28 with TRBJ1-2; no firm D call. Per germline, CDR1 MDHEN and CDR2 SYDVKM. Trimming removed 4 bases at V and 3 bases at J, with 15 bases between. This CDR3 has 15 residues. This CDR3 is CASSSRRGAHYGYTF. CDR3 nucleotides: TGTGCCAGCAGTTCCCGCCGGGGTGCCCACTATGGCTACACCTTC.

This clonotype was counted at least ten times. The genes are TRBV29-1 and TRBJ1-1, with D uncertain. This CDR3 spans 13 amino acids. Germline CDR1 is SQVTM and CDR2 is ANQGSEA. The CDR3 reads CSVGYERPTEAFF. The DNA of the CDR3 is TGCTCGGTAGGGTACGAAAGGCCCACTGAAGCTTTCTTT.

The genes are TRBV6-5 and TRBJ2-7, with a tentative D call TRBD1 (6 bases). Germline values: CDR1 MNHEY, CDR2 SVGAGI. There are 16 residues in the CDR3. V was shortened by 2 bases and J by 6 bases, with 20 bases between the two germline ends. The CDR3 region has the DNA TGTGCCAGCAGTTACAATACAGGGTCCCACCCTGGCGAGCAGTACTTC. Its protein is CASSYNTGSHPGEQYF.

Many counts were recorded for this clonotype. The chain combines TRBV29-1 with TRBJ2-2; D possibly corresponds to TRBD2 (5 bases). The ends were cut back, 3 bases at V and 6 bases at J, with 17 bases in the middle. CDR1 is SQVTM, CDR2 ANQGSEA, per germline. The CDR3 spans 15 residues. The CDR3 DNA reads TGCAGCGTTGATGGGGTTGGAGGAGCGGCCGGGGAGCTGTTTTTT. It translates to CSVDGVGGAAGELFF.

This clonotype was found many times. The chain couples TRBV28 to TRBJ2-7; D unresolved. The V and J ends lost 3 bases and 0 bases respectively, with 6 bases between them. The CDR3 has 13 amino acids. Germline V gene sequence: CDR1 MDHEN, CDR2 SYDVKM. The CDR3, as DNA: TGTGCCAGCAGTTTCCACATCTCCTACGAGCAGTACTTC. Amino acid sequence: CASSFHISYEQYF.

The chain joins TRBV12-3 or TRBV12-4 to TRBJ1-2; D is unresolved. V was trimmed by 4 bases and J by 4 bases, leaving 10 bases between them. The CDR3 is 13 residues long. The CDR3 spells CASSYVLSYGYTF. The CDR3 nucleotides read TGTGCCAGCAGTTACGTTCTCAGCTATGGCTACACCTTC.

This clonotype was recorded many times. J is TRBJ1-1 and V is TRBV11-2; 9 nucleotides align to TRBD1. V was pared by 5 bases and J by 5 bases, with 6 bases of the junction left unmatched. This CDR3 has 14 residues. Per the germline V gene, CDR1 is SGHAT and CDR2 is FQNNGV. CDR3 region: CASSIQGATTEAFF. CDR3 DNA: TGTGCCAGCAGCATACAGGGGGCGACGACTGAAGCTTTCTTT.

This clonotype was picked up many times. The chain couples TRBV7-9 to TRBJ2-7; TRBD1 matches 7 bases. This CDR3 region has 13 residues. CDR1 is SEHNR and CDR2 is FQNEAQ in the germline V gene (reference sequence). V shed 8 bases, J shed 3 bases, and the junction held 7 bases outside the gene matches. The CDR3 DNA reads TGTGCCAGCCGCCCAGGGGGTTACTACGAGCAGTACTTC. This gives the protein CASRPGGYYEQYF.

V usage is TRBV6-1 and J usage is TRBJ1-3; 10 positions match TRBD1. The CDR3 extends over 15 amino acids. Germline values: CDR1 MNHNS, CDR2 SASEGT. Trimming cost V 6 bases and J 2 bases; bases outside gene matches: 4. CDR3 coding DNA: TGTGCCAGCAGATTGACAGGGGGCACTGGAAACACCATATATTTT. This encodes CASRLTGGTGNTIYF.

This clonotype was detected ten times or more. The chain carries TRBV27 and TRBJ1-1; D not resolved. The V and J ends lost 6 bases and 4 bases respectively, with 9 bases between them. The CDR3 consists of 12 residues. Germline values: CDR1 MNHEY, CDR2 SMNVEV (reference sequence). Here the CDR3 reads CASRKLGTEAFF. In nucleotides, the CDR3 is TGTGCCAGCAGAAAACTGGGCACTGAAGCTTTCTTT.